The T cell receptor beta chain under discussion was sequenced for a study of T cell responses to AZD1222 COVID-19 vaccine (dated by TCRdb to about 2021). Describing the broader study: TCR sequencing covered over 230 trial participants: nearly 210 given two doses of AZD1222 and around 25 given two doses of MenACWY control vaccine. Enrollment into the trials was organized by age into subgroups of 18-55, 56-69 and 70-plus years, and those subgroups contained roughly 140, 27 and 60 TCR-sequenced participants, respectively.

What the time point label conveys for this sample: sample from adult after SARS-CoV-2 infection, after symptom onset. Two convalescent COVID-19 patients, sampled after symptom onset from adults with prior SARS-CoV-2 infection, were also TCR-sequenced for comparison. This clone was detected once. The specificity of this receptor is unknown. Base qualities are missing; no much larger clone stands one base away. The CDR3 regions of human TCRbeta chains were analyzed by immunosequencing. Under the source paper's analysis protocol: Repertoire TCRs were checked for matches against a reference library of SARS-CoV-2-specific TCRs that had been generated using the MIRA antigen-specificity platform. Breadth was defined as the fraction of unique TCRs that were SARS-CoV-2-associated. Depth was defined as the fraction of total T cells that were SARS-CoV-2-associated. Using the MIRA data, each spike-specific TCR was mapped to the spike region that the TCR reacts to and placed in a CD4 or CD8 class. Log10-transformed breadth and depth values were compared by one-way ANOVA with Sidak's multiple comparisons tests. Here the immuneACCESS table is served through TCRdb, limited to in-frame sequences with V and J called. Missing clones are a known gap in these copies; in checked studies unresolved V genes cover under half, and the rest lacks a known reason. That table gives V, J and clone size, and the DNA gave D and trimming. The sample table contains around 140,000 clones; only one count was recorded for 85% to 95% of them. Roughly 12% of the sample is held by the ten biggest clonotypes.

On the study overall, not on this receptor specifically: Because no day 14 peak-response samples were available, the repertoires could be characterized only after the peak T cell response. Conclusions about previously exposed vaccinees are limited because only five or six AZD1222 recipients were SARS-CoV-2 seropositive at baseline. Vaccine-associated CD4 TCRs spanned the whole spike protein, with dominant responses in regions 160-218 and 743-854. Participants were mostly white British, with more females than males. The authors suggested clonal diversity may have been underestimated. In the small 56-69-year group, the increase in depth fell short of significance, most likely because of low power. Epitopes outside the regions mutated in the B.1.351 and B.1.1.7 variants were reportedly recognized by nearly half of the unique spike-specific TCRs. Spike-specific TCR breadth and depth rose significantly after two AZD1222 doses compared with day 0 and with MenACWY recipients.

CDR1 is given as LNHNV and CDR2 as YYDKDF, both from the germline V gene (reference sequence). Relative to germline, V is 1 base shorter and J is 2 bases shorter, with 12 bases between their ends. Counted from cysteine to phenylalanine, this CDR3 has 16 amino acids. The sequence is cut down to CDR3 DNA, 48 bases in frame from base 1. Here the sequenced sample was peripheral blood, taken after recovery from COVID-19. The V and J genes are TRBV15 and TRBJ1-5, and possibly TRBD1, on 5 matching bases. This clonotype was obtained from an adult who had recovered from COVID-19. The DNA sequence reads TGTGCCACCAGCAGAGTGGGAGGGGCGGGCAATCAGCCCCAGCATTTT. It specifies CATSRVGGAGNQPQHF.